There are many counts of the clone carrying this TCR beta chain. Its specificity is not known. MiXCR, run by TCRdb on the RACE reads, gives a single entry per CDR3 protein. The data show a few hundred thousand distinct CDR3 sequences, under 6.5% seen once. The time point denotes: patch test 2, 6 weeks after DPC sensitization. The treatment is: therapeutic diphenylcyclopropenone sensitization with weekly scalp DPC. These data belong to a study of human T cells and chemical hapten exposure. Regarding the study as a whole: Compared with pre-sensitization or healthy control sets, expanded TCRs clustered more.

The CDR3 has 19 residues. Germline assignment: CDR1 DFQATT and CDR2 SNEGSKA (reference sequence). J was trimmed by 4 bases and V by 5 bases; bases with no gene match: 23. The specimen comprised whole blood, sampled in connection with sensitization to the hapten diphenylcyclopropenone (DPC). The chain couples TRBV20-1 to TRBJ2-3; 8 nucleotides match TRBD1. This receptor was identified in a woman under 30 with alopecia areata. Some clones in this sample may be carry-over from other donors' samples. CDR3 DNA sequence: TGCAGTGCTCTCTTGGCCGAGACAGGGGCAGCCGGTAGCCCAGATACGCAGTATTTT. Its protein is CSALLAETGAAGSPDTQYF.